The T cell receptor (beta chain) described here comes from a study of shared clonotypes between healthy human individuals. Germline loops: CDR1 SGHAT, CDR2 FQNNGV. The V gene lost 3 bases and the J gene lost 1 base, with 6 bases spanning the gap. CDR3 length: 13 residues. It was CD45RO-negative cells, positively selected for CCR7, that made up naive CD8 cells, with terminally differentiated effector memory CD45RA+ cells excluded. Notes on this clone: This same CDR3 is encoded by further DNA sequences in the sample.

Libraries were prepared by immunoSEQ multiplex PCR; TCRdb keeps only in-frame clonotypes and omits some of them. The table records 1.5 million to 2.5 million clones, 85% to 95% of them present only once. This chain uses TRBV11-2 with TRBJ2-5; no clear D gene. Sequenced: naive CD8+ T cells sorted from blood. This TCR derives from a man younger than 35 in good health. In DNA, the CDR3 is TGTGCCAGCAGCTTCGAGTCCCAAGAGACCCAGTACTTC. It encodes CASSFESQETQYF.